The source of this T cell receptor (beta chain) is a study of graft-versus-host responses after intestinal transplantation. A few counts support this clone. Sequencing used immunoSEQ multiplex PCR; TCRdb keeps in-frame clones, though not all of them. Of 10,000 or so clones listed, 31% are singletons. Sorting after the reaction isolated proliferating CFSE-low CD3+CD4+ and CD3+CD8+ responders. The sequence came from a human patient who was an organ donor for intestinal transplantation. This sample comprised alloreactive CD4+ T cells from a mixed lymphocyte reaction culture, obtained before transplantation. Stated subset: CFSE-low proliferating T cells sorted from roughly six-day pre-transplant mixed lymphocyte reaction (GvH or HvG direction).

CDR3 sequence reads: CASSQEGATANYGYTF. In DNA, the CDR3 is TGTGCCAGCAGCCAAGAGGGGGCCACCGCTAACTATGGCTACACCTTC. The chain employs TRBV4-2 and TRBJ1-2; possibly TRBD1 for D (6 bases). Germline-derived CDR1 and CDR2 are LGHNA and YNFKEQ. This CDR3 comprises 16 residues. The ends were cut back, 0 bases at V and 0 bases at J, with 11 bases in the middle.